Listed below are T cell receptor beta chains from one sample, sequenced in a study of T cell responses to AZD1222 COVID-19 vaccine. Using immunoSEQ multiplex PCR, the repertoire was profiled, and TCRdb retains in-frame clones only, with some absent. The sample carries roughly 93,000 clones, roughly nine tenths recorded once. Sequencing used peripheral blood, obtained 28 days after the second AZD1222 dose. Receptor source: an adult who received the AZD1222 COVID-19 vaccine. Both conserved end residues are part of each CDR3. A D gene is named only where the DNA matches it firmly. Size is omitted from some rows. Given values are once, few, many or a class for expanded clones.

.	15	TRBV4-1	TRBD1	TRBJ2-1	TGCGCCAGCAGCCAAGAAGGCTATACAGGGGTCGAGCAGTTCTTC	CASSQEGYTGVEQFF
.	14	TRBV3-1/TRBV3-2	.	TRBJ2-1	TGTGCCAGCAGCCAGGACCAGACCTACAATGAGCAGTTCTTC	CASSQDQTYNEQFF
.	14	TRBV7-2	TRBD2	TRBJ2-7	TGTGCCAGCAGCTTGACTAGCGGGGGTTACGAGCAGTACTTC	CASSLTSGGYEQYF
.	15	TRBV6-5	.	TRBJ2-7	TGTGCCAGCAGTCAACGACAGGTGGGACACTACGAGCAGTACTTC	CASSQRQVGHYEQYF
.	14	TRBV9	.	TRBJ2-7	TGTGCCAGCAGCGGATCGGGAAACCTCTACGAGCAGTACTTC	CASSGSGNLYEQYF
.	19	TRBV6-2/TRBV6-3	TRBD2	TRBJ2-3	TGTGCCAGCAGTTACTCGATCTTGAAGCTAGCGGGGTATGCAGATACGCAGTATTTT	CASSYSILKLAGYADTQYF
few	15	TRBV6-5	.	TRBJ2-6	TGTGCCAGCACCTACGACTCCTCTGGGGCCAACGTCCTGACTTTC	CASTYDSSGANVLTF
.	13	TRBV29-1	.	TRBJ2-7	TGCAGCGTTCGCACAGGGGGGGCCTACGAGCAGTACTTC	CSVRTGGAYEQYF
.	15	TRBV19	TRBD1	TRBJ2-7	TGTGCCAGTAGCCTACCGGACAGGGGGATTAACGAGCAGTACTTC	CASSLPDRGINEQYF
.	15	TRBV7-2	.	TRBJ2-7	TGTGCCAGCAGCTCCAGAGGACAGACAACCTACGAGCAGTACTTC	CASSSRGQTTYEQYF
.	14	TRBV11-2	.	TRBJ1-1	TGTGCCAGCAGCGAACGTCAGGGGAACACTGAAGCTTTCTTT	CASSERQGNTEAFF